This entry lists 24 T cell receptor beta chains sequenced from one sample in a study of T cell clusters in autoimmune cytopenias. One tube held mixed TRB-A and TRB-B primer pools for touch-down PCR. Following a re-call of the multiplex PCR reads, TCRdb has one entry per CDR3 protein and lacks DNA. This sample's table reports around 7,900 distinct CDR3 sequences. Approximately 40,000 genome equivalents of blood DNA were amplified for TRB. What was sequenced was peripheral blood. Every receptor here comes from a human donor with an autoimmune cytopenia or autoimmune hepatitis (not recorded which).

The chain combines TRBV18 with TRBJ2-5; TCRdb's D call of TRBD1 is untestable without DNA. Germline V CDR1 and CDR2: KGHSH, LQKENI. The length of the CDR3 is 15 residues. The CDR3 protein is CASAPPIAGGETQYF.

CDR3 loop: CASSLWTSGGTDTQYF. The chain has TRBV27 and TRBJ2-3; no DNA is available, so the TRBD2 call from TCRdb remains unchecked. This CDR3 region has 16 residues. Germline V gives CDR1 MNHEY, CDR2 SMNVEV (reference sequence).

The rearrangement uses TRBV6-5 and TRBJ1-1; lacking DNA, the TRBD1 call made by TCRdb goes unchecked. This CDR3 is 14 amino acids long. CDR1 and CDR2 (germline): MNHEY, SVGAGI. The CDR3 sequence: CASREAGLNTEAFF.

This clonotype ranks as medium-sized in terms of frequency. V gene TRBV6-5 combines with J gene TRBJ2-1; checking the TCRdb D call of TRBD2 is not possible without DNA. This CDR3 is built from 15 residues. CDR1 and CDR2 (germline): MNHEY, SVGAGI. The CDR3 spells CASSYLREGLGEQFF.

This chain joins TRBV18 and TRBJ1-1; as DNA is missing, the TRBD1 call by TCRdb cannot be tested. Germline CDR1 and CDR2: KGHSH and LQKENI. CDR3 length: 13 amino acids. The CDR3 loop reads CASSQTGGTEAFF. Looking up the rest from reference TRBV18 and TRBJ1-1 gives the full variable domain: NAGVMQNPRHLVRRRGQEARLRCSPMKGHSHVYWYRQLPEEGLKFMVYLQKENIIDESGMPKERFSAEFPKEGPSILRIQQVVRGDSAAYFCASSQTGGTEAFFGQGTRLTVV.

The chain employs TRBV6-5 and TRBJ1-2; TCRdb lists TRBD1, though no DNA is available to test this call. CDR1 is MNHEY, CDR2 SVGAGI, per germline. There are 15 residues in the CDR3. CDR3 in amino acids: CASTQGGRIKHGYTF.

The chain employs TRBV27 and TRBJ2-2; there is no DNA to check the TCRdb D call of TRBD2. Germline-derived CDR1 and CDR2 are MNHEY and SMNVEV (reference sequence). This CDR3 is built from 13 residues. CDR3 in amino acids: CASSLEDNGELFF.

CDR3 loop: CASSYSEGSGYTF. This chain connects TRBV6-5 to TRBJ1-2. The germline gives CDR1 MNHEY, CDR2 SVGAGI. The CDR3 spans 13 residues.

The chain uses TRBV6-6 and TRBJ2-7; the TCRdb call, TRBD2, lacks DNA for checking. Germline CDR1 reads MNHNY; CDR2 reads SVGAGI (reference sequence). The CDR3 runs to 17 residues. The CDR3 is CASSLRTSETEPYEQYF.

CDR3 region: CASSSRVSTEAFF. This sequence joins TRBV27 and TRBJ1-1. Germline V gives CDR1 MNHEY, CDR2 SMNVEV (reference sequence). This CDR3 is 13 amino acids long.

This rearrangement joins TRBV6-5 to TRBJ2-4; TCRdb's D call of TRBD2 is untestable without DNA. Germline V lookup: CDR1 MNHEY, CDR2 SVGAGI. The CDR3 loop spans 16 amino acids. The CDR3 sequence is CASSYQEGRAKNIQYF.

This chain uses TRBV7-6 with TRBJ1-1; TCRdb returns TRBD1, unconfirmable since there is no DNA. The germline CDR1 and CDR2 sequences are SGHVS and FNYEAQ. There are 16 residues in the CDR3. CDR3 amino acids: CASSLAGTALNTEAFF.

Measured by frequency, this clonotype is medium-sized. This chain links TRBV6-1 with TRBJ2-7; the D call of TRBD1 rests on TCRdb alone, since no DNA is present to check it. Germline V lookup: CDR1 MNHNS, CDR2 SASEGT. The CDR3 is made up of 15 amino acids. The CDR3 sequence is CASSETGASSYEQYF.

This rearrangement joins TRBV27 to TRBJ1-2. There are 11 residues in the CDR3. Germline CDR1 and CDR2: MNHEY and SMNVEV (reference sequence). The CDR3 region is CASRDGYGYTF.

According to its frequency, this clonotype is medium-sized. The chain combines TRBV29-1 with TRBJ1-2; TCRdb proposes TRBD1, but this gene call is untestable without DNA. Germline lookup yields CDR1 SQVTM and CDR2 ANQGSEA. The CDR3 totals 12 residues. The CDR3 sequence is CSVETGPYGYTF.

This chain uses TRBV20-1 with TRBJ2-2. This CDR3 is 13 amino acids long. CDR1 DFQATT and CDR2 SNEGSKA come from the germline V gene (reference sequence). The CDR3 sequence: CSASWGNTGELFF.

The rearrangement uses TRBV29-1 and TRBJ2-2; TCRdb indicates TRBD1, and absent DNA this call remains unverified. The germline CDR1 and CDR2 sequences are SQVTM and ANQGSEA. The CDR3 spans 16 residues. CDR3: CSVGRDRGFNTGELFF.

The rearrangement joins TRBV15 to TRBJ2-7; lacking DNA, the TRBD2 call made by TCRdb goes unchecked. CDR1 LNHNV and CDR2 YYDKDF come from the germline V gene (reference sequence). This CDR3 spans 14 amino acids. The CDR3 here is CATSRASSGYEQYF.

CDR3: CASSSGAGGYTF. V is TRBV19 and J is TRBJ1-2; TCRdb proposes TRBD1, but this gene call is untestable without DNA. This CDR3 region has 12 residues. Germline V gene sequence: CDR1 LNHDA, CDR2 SQIVND (reference sequence).

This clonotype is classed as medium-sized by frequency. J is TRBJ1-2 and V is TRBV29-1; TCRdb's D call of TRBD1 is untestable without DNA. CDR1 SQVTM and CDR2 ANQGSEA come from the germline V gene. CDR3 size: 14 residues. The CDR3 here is CSVGTPPPRGGYTF.

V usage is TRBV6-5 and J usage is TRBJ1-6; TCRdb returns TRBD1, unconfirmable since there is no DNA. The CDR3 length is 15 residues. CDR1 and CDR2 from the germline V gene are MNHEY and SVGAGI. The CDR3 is CANSYLGQGESPLHF.

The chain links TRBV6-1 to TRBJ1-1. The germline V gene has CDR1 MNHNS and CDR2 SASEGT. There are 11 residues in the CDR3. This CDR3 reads CASMTDIEAFF.

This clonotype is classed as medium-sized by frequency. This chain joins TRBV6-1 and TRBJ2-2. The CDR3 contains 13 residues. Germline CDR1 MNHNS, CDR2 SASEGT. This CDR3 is CASSEMGTGELFF.

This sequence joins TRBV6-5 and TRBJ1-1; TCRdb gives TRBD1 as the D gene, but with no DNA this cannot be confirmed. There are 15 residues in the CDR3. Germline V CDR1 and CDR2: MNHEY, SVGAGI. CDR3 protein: CASSWDATLNTEAFF.